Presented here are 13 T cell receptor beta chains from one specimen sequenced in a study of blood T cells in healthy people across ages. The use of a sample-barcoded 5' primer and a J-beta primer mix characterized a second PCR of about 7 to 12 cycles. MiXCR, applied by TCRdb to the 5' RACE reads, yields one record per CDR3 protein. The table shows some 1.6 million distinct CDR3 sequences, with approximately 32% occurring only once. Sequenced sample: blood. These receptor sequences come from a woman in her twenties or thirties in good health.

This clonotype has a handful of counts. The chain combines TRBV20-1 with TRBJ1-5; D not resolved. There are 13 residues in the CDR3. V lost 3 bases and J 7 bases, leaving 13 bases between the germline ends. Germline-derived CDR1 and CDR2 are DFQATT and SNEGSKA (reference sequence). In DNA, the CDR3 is TGCAGTGCTAGGACTAAAATGGGGCAGCCCCAGCATTTT. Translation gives CSARTKMGQPQHF.

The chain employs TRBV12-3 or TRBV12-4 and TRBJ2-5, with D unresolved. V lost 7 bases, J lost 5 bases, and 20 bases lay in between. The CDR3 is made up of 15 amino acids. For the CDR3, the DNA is TGTGCCAGCAATAAGGTAGCCTCCCGCCGGGAGACCCAGTACTTC. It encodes CASNKVASRRETQYF.

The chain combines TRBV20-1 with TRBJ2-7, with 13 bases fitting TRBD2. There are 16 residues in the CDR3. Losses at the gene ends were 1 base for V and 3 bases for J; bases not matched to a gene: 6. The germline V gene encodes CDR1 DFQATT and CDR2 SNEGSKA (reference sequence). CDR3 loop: CSARGGGLAGVYEQYF. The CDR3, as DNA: TGCAGTGCTAGAGGAGGAGGACTAGCGGGAGTCTACGAGCAGTACTTC.

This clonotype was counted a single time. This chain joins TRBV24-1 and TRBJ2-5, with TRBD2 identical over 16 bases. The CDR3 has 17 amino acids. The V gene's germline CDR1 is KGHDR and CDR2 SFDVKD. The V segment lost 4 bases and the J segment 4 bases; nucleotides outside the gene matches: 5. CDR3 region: CATSDPGLAGGRETQYF. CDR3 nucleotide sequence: TGTGCCACCAGTGACCCGGGACTAGCGGGAGGGCGAGAGACCCAGTACTTC.

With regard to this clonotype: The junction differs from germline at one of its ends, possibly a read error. This CDR3 reads CASSVEGSIQETQYF. DNA of the CDR3: TGCGCCAGCAGCGTAGAGGGGTCAATCCAAGAGACCCAGTACTTC. The rearrangement uses TRBV9 and TRBJ2-5, with D perhaps TRBD1 or TRBD2 (5 bases each). CDR3 length: 15 amino acids. Germline values: CDR1 SGDLS, CDR2 YYNGEE.

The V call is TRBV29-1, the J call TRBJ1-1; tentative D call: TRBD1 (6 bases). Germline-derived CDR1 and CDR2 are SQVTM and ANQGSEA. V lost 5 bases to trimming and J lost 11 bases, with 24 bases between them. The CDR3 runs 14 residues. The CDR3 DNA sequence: TGCAGCGTTAATAGGGGGGAGGGCAGCCCCAGGGCTTTCTTT. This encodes CSVNRGEGSPRAFF. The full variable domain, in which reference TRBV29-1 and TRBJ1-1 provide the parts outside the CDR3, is SAVISQKPSRDICQRGTSLTIQCQVDSQVTMMFWYRQQPGQSLTLIATANQGSEATYESGFVIDKFPISRPNLTFSTLTVSNMSPEDSSIYLCSVNRGEGSPRAFFGQGTRLTVV.

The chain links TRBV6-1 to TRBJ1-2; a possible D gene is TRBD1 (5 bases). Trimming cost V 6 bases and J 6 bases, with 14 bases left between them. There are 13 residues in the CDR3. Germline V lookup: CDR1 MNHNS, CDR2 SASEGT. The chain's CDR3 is CASRGQAGDGYTF. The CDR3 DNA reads TGTGCCAGCAGAGGCCAGGCGGGGGATGGCTACACCTTC.

The CDR3 reads CASRTYGADTQYF. The CDR3 DNA follows: TGTGCCAGCCGAACTTACGGGGCAGATACGCAGTATTTT. This rearrangement joins TRBV7-6 to TRBJ2-3; tentatively, D is TRBD2 (5 bases). The CDR3 runs 13 residues. The germline V gene encodes CDR1 SGHVS and CDR2 FNYEAQ. V lost 8 bases, J lost 4 bases, and 13 bases lay in between.

The CDR3 region has the DNA TGCAGTGCTAGAGATTCTCGGGCAGGGCTCGTGTCATATGAGCAGTTCTTC. This encodes CSARDSRAGLVSYEQFF. The chain has TRBV20-1 and TRBJ2-1; D possibly corresponds to TRBD1 (5 bases). This CDR3 spans 17 amino acids. V shed 0 bases and J shed 8 bases, with 23 bases lying between them. Germline CDR1 DFQATT, CDR2 SNEGSKA (reference sequence).

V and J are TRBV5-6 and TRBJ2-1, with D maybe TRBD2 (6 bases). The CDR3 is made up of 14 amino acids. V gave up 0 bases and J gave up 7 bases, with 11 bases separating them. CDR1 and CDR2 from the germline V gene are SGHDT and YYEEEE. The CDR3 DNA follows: TGTGCCAGCAGCTTGGGGAGGGGAGTTAATGAGCAGTTCTTC. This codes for CASSLGRGVNEQFF.

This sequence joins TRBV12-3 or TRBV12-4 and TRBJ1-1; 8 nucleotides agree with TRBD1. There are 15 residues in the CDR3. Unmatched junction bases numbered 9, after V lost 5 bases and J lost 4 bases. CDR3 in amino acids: CASSQGQGWGTEAFF. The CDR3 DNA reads TGTGCCAGCAGTCAAGGACAGGGTTGGGGCACTGAAGCTTTCTTT.

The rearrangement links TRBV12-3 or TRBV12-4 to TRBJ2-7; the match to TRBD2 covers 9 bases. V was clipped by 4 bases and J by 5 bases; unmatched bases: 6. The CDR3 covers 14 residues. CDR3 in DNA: TGTGCCAGCAGTTCGACTAGCGGCCCAGACGAGCAGTACTTC. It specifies CASSSTSGPDEQYF.

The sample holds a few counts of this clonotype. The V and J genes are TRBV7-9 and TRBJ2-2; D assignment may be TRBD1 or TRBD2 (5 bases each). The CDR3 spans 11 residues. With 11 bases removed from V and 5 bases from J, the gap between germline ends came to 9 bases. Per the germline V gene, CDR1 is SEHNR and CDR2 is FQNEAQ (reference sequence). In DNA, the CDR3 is TGTGCCTTCTGGGGGACCGGGGAGCTGTTTTTT. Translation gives CAFWGTGELFF.